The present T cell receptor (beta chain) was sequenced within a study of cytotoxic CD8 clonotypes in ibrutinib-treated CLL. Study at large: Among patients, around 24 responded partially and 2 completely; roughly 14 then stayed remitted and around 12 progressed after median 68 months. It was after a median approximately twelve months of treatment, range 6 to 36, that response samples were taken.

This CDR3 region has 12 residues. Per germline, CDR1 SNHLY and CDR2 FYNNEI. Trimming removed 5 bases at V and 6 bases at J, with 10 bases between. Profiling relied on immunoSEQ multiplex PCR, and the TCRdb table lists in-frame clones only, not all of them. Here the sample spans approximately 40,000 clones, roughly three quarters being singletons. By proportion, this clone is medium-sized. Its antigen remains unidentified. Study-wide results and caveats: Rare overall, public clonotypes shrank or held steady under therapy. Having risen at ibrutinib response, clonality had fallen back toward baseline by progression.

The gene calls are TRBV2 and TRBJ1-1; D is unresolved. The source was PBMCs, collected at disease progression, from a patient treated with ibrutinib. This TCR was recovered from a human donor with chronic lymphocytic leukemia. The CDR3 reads CASSPHRSEAFF. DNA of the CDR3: TGTGCCAGCAGTCCCCACAGATCTGAAGCTTTCTTT. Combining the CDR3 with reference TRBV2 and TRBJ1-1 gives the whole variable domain EPEVTQTPSHQVTQMGQEVILRCVPISNHLYFYWYRQILGQKVEFLVSFYNNEISEKSEIFDDQFSVERPDGSNFTLKIRSTKLEDSAMYFCASSPHRSEAFFGQGTRLTVV.